Following are 3 T cell receptor beta chains from one sample sequenced in a study of regulatory T cells in long-lasting Graves disease. Time point described: newly diagnosed GD, antithyroid drugs for less than 3 months. PBMC-extracted RNA yielded the TCR library. Relying on iRepertoire HTBI primers and Arm-PCR of CDR3 regions, the team built TCR beta libraries. TCRdb processed the multiplex PCR reads anew with MiXCR; each CDR3 protein has one entry. There are about 530,000 distinct CDR3 sequences in the sample; about 16% occur only once, and around 25% lies in the top ten. These data are also associated with another study on T cells in Graves' hyperthyroidism and ophthalmopathy.

Source: peripheral blood mononuclear cells (PBMCs), taken at new diagnosis, from a patient treated with antithyroid drugs. These receptors were obtained from a woman aged 35-60 years with Graves disease.

This clonotype appeared many times. The rearrangement links TRBV12-3 or TRBV12-4 to TRBJ1-1; 7 positions agree with TRBD1. The CDR3 totals 13 residues. Trimming cost V 6 bases and J 4 bases; bases outside gene matches: 5. The CDR3: CASSRGGGTEAFF. In DNA, the CDR3 is TGTGCCAGCAGCCGAGGGGGCGGCACTGAAGCTTTCTTT.

There are many counts of this clonotype. The rearrangement links TRBV19 to TRBJ1-2; D call uncertain. CDR1 LNHDA and CDR2 SQIVND come from the germline V gene (reference sequence). This CDR3 has 14 residues. Between the trimmed V and J ends, which lost 4 bases and 2 bases, there was a span of 11 bases. The CDR3 is CASSTDGINYGYTF. The CDR3 nucleotides read TGTGCCAGTAGTACCGACGGGATCAACTATGGCTACACCTTC.

The V and J genes are TRBV7-2 and TRBJ1-4; D may be TRBD1 (6 bases). From germline, CDR1 is SGHTA and CDR2 FQGNSA. This CDR3 has 19 residues. The V gene lost 1 base and the J gene lost 3 bases, with 21 bases spanning the gap. The CDR3 region is CASSLGYREVPKSNEKLFF. The CDR3, as DNA: TGTGCCAGCAGCTTAGGGTACAGGGAGGTCCCCAAATCTAATGAAAAACTGTTTTTT. The complete variable domain, with remaining parts taken from reference TRBV7-2 and TRBJ1-4, reads GAGVSQSPSNKVTEKGKDVELRCDPISGHTALYWYRQSLGQGLEFLIYFQGNSAPDKSGLPSDRFSAERTGGSVSTLTIQRTQQEDSAVYLCASSLGYREVPKSNEKLFFGSGTQLSVL.